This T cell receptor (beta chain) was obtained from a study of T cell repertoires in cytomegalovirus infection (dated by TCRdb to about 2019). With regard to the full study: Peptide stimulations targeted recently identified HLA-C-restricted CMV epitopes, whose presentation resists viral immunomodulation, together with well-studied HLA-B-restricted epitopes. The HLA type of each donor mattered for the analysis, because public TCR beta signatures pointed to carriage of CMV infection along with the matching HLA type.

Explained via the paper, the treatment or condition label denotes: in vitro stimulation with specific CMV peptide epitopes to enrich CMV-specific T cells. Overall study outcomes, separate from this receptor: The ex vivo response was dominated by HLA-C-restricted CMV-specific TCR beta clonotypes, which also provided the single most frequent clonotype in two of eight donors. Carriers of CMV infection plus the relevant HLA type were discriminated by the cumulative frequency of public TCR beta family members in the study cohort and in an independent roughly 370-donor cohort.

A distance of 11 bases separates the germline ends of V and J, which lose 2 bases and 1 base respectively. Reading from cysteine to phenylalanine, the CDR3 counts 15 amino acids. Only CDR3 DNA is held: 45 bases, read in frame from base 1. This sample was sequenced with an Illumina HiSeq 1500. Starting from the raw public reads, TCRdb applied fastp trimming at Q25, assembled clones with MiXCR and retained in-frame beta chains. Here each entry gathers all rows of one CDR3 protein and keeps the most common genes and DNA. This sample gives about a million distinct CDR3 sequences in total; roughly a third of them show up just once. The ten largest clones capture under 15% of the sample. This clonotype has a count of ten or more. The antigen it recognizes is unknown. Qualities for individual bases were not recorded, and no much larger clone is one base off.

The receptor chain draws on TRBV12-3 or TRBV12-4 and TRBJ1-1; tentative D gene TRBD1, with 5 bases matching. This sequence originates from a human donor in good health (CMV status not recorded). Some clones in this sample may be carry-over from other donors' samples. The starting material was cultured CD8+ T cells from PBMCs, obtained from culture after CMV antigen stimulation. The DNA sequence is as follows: TGTGCCAGCAGTTTATCAGGGTCAGGGAACACTGAAGCTTTCTTT. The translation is CASSLSGSGNTEAFF.